What follows describes a single T cell receptor (beta chain). These data originate in a study of blood T cell repertoires in COVID-19. Study summary: Acute and convalescent COVID-19 samples came from the United States, Italy and Spain. The analysed material was cDNA or gDNA that came from T cells, B-cell-depleted T cells, or PBMCs.

The V gene end was trimmed by 6 bases and the J gene end by 3 bases; junction bases not matched to a gene: 6. CDR1 is SNHLY and CDR2 is FYNNEI in the germline V gene. The CDR3 contains 14 residues. How the authors handled the data: Scientists estimated how many nucleated cells there were by amplifying reference gene primers. The table came from immunoSEQ multiplex PCR; TCRdb's copy has only in-frame clones and leaves some out. That table furnishes V, J and clone size, whereas the DNA furnished D and trimming. The data show fewer than 85,000 clones, with 70% to 75% seen just once and about 40% held by the top ten.

The chain combines TRBV2 with TRBJ1-2; TRBD1 aligns across 8 bases. Sequenced: peripheral blood. This receptor was obtained from a woman aged 70 to 79 with acute or convalescent COVID-19. The CDR3 DNA reads TGTGCCAGCAGGTGGACAGGGATAGACTATGGCTACACCTTC. Protein sequence: CASRWTGIDYGYTF.